This TCR beta chain was found in a study of shared clonotypes between healthy human individuals. Across the whole study: Donors, aged 18 to 49, were a couple of women and three men.

Study findings and constraints: A handful of donors showed sharing of around 5% of naive CD4 clonotypes.

V was trimmed by 5 bases and J by 6 bases, leaving 20 bases between them. Germline V gene sequence: CDR1 SEHNR, CDR2 FQNEAQ (reference sequence). The CDR3 extends over 15 amino acids. As regards this clone: Its antigen remains unidentified.

The study ran the assay at deep level. Sorted-subset replicate PCRs used 200 ng of genomic DNA. This amount corresponded to about 30,000 T cell genomes. TCRdb's table, derived via immunoSEQ multiplex PCR, lists solely in-frame clones and lacks some. This table has about 770,000 clones, 72% appearing once. Sequencing was done on a sample of memory CD4+ T cells sorted from blood. Indicated subset: CD45RA-negative fraction. The sequence came from a woman aged 25 to 45 in good health. J is TRBJ2-7 and V is TRBV7-9, with D unclear. CDR3 nucleotide sequence: TGTGCCAGCAGCCCCGGAAGTCAGGTCCGGAGCGAGCAGTACTTC. Protein sequence: CASSPGSQVRSEQYF.